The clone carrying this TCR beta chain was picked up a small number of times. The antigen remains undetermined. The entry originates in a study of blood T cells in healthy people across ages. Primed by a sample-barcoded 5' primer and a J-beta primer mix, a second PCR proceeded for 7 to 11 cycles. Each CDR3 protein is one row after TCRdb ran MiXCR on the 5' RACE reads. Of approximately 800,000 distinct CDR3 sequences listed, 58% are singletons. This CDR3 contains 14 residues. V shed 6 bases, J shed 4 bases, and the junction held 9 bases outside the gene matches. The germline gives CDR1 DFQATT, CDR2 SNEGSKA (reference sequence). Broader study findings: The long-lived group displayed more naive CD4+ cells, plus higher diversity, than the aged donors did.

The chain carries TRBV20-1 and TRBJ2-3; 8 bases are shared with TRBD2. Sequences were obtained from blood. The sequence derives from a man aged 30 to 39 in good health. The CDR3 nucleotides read TGCAGTGCCCCCGGGAGGGGGGGGCCAGATACGCAGTATTTT. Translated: CSAPGRGGPDTQYF.